This T cell receptor beta chain was retrieved from a study of human versus mouse CDR3 diversity and MHC coevolution. Naive CD4 T cells were sorted as CD45RO-negative, CD62L-positive. General study findings and limits: Human T cells were selected on roughly 6 MHC II alleles. Most of the three human donors had the lowest clonal inequality. By iCHAO1, human TCR beta clonotypes numbered some 1.5 million, the most.

Note on this clone: What it binds is unknown.

Method: immunoSEQ multiplex PCR; TCRdb's copy keeps in-frame clones and lacks some. The sample contains about 81,000 clones, over 85% of which appear only once. V was clipped by 2 bases and J by 2 bases; unmatched bases: 1. The CDR3 has 14 residues. Germline CDR1 MNHNY, CDR2 SVGAGI (reference sequence). This clonotype originated in a person aged 30-70 years in good health. Sequencing was performed on naive CD4+ T cells from blood. As to subset: CD45RO-negative CD62L-positive naive CD4 T cells. V gene TRBV6-6 combines with J gene TRBJ1-1; TRBD1 matches 8 bases. The CDR3 DNA is TGTGCCAGCAGTTACGGGACAGGAAACACTGAAGCTTTCTTT. Its protein is CASSYGTGNTEAFF.